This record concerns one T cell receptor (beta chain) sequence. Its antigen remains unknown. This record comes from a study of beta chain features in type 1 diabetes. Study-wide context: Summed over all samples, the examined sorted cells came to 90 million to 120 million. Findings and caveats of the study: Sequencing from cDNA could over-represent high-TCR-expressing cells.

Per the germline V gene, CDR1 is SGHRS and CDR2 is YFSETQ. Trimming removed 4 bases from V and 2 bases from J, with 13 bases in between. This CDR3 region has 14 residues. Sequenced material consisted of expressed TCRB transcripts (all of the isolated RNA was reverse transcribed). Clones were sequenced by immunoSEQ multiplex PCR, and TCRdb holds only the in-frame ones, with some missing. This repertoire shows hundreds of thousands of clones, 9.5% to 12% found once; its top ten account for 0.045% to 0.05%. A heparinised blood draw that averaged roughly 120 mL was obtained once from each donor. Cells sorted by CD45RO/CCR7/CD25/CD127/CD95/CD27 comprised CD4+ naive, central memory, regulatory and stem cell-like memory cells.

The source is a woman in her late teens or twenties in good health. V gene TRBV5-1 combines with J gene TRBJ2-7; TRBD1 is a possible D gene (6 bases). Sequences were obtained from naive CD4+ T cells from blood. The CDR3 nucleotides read TGCGCCAGCAGCGATCCAGGGGTTGCCTACGAGCAGTACTTC. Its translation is CASSDPGVAYEQYF.